This T cell receptor beta chain was captured in a study of beta chain features in type 1 diabetes (dated by TCRdb to the late 2010s). A note on the overall study: Mean age, gender distribution, total cell number and subset yield were not different between patients and healthy donors. A total of just under 110,000,000 sorted cells were examined across all samples, and RNA yield correlated strongly with the number of cells per subset. The study compared the TCRB repertoires of sorted circulating CD4+ T cell subsets in recently diagnosed type 1 diabetes patients with those in matched healthy donors. Regulatory and stem cell-like memory subsets were isolated from only 8 patients and roughly 8 healthy donors, whereas naive and central memory subsets came from all 30 or so donors. General study outcomes and caveats: Naive, central memory and regulatory TCRB repertoires appeared more similar among patients than among healthy donors. Because cDNA was sequenced instead of genomic DNA, highly expressing activated cells could be over-represented, though the groups showed no difference in activation or CD3 levels. At VDJ recombination sites, patients with type 1 diabetes made fewer insertions and deleted more nucleotides, a pattern implying thymic rearrangement abnormalities. Because the HLA sub-analyses included only small numbers of individuals, any influence of HLA type on TCRB rearrangement was left unresolved. PCR might favor shorter templates, but patient and control samples were amplified and corrected together, so any skew would affect both groups equally. In all four CD4+ subsets, TCRB CDR3 length was moderately but significantly shorter in type 1 diabetes patients.

Looking up the germline V gene (reference sequence) yields CDR1 SGHNT and CDR2 YYREEE. Reading from cysteine to phenylalanine, the CDR3 counts 14 amino acids. The entry retains the CDR3 DNA only, 42 bases that are in frame from base 1. Relative to germline, V is 4 bases shorter and J is 1 base shorter, with 11 bases between their ends. The entire amount of isolated RNA was reverse transcribed using the High Capacity cDNA Reverse Transcription Kit, so the sequenced TCRB transcripts were expressed ones. Naive, central memory and regulatory T cell samples underwent deep immunoSEQ sequencing, averaging about 3.5 million total reads per sample. Sorted cells were lysed in RLT buffer and RNA was extracted with DNase-treated RNeasy Micro or Mini kits, depending on cell number. To prevent cross-contamination, each cell subset was processed individually, whereas patient and healthy donor samples were processed jointly. The immunoSEQ multiplex PCR was used to amplify TCRB sequences from cDNA, yielding 87-bp fragments that span the CDR3 region. Amplicons were sequenced on the Illumina HiSeq platform. Per the source publication's procedure: PCR bias was corrected computationally using synthetic template baselines, and reads within Hamming distance 2 were collapsed, with unmergeable singletons discarded. Reads were aligned against IMGT to assign V, D and J genes, CDR3 length and insertions or deletions at six rearrangement sites. Within each subset, clonotype counts were normalized to sorted cell number, after which true diversity and Gini coefficients were computed with the tcR R package. The overlap coefficient, calculated on TCRB nucleotide sequences, was used to measure repertoire sharing. TCRdb took this table from immuneACCESS and kept in-frame rearrangements with V and J called. Such tables lack part of the clones; where checked against another copy, unresolved V genes explain under half of the gap, and the rest is unexplained. The V and J calls and clone size are taken from that table; D and trimming were inferred from the DNA. Here the sample has around 280,000 clones; around 7.3% occur a single time. The ten largest clones capture roughly 1% of the sample.

This clone was seen many times. Its binding antigen is unknown. It has no much larger one-base neighbor in the sample; base qualities were not kept. From each donor, a single peripheral blood sample of around 120 mL on average was drawn into heparinised tubes. A BD FACSAria II was used to sort naive, central memory, regulatory and stem cell-like memory CD4+ T cells with a panel that included CD45RO, CCR7, CD25, CD127, CD95 and CD27. Every sorted population had a purity above 95%. PBMCs were separated immediately by Lymphoprep density gradient centrifugation and were stained directly, without being cultured. So that batch effects would be minimized, each experiment stained and sorted samples in pairs, pairing one healthy donor with one patient.

The receptor was derived from a woman under 30 in good health. The specimen was central memory CD4+ T cells from blood. The chain couples TRBV5-4 to TRBJ1-2; matching of 6 bases hints at TRBD1 as the D gene. CDR3 region: CASSPEQGNYGYTF. The nucleotide sequence is TGTGCCAGCAGCCCAGAACAGGGTAACTATGGCTACACCTTC.